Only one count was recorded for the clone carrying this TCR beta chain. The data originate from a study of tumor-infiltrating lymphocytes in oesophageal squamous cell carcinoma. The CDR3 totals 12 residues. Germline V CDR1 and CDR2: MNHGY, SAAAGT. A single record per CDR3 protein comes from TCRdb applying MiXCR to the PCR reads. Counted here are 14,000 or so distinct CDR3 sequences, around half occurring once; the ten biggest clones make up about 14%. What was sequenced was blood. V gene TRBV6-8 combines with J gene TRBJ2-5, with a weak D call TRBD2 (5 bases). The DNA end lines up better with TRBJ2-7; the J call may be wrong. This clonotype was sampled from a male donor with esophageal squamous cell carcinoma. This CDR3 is CATAGKTNEQYF. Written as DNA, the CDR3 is TGTGCCACCGCCGGGAAAACAAACGAGCAGTACTTC.